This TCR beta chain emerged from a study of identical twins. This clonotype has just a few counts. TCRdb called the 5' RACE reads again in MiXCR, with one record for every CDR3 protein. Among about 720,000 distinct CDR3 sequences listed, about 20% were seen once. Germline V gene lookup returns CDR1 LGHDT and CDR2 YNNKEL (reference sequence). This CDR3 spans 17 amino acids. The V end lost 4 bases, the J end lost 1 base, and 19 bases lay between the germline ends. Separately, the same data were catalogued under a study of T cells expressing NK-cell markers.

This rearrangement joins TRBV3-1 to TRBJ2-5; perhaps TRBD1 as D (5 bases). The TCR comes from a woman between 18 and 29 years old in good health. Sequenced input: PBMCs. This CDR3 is CASSPPMGRKFQETQYF. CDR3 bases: TGTGCCAGCAGCCCCCCGATGGGGCGGAAATTCCAAGAGACCCAGTACTTC.